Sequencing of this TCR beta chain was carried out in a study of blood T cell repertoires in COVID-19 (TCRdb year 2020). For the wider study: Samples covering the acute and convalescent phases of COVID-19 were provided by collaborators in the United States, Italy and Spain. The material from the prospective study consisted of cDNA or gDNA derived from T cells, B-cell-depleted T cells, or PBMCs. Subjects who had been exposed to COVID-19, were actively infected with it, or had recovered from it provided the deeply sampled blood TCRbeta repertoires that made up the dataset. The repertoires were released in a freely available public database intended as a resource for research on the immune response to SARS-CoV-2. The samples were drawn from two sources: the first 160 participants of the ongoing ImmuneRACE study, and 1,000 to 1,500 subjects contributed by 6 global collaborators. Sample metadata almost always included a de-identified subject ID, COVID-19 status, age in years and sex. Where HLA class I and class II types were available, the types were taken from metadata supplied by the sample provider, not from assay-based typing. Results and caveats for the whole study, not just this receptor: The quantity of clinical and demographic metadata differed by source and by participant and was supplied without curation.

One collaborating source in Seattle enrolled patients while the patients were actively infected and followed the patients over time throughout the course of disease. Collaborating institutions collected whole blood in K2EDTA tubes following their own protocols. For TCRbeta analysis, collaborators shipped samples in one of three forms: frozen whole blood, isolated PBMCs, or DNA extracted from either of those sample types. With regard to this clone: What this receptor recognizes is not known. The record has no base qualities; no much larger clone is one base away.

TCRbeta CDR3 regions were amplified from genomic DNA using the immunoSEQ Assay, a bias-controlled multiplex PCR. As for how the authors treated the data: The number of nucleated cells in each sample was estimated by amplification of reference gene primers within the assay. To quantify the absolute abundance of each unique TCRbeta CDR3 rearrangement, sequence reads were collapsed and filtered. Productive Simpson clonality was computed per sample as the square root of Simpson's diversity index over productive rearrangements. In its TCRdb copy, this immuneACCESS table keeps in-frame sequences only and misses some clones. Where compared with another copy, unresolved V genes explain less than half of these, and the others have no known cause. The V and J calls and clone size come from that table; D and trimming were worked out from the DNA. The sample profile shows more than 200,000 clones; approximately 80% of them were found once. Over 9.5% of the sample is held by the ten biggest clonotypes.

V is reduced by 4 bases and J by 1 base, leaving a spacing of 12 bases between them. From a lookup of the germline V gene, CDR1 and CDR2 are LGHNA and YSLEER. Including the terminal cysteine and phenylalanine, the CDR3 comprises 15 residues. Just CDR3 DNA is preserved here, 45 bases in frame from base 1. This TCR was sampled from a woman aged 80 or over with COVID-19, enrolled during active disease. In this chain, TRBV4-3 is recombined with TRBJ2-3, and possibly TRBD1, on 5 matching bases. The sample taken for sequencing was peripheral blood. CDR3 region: CASSLGPTGTDTQYF. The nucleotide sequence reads TGCGCCAGCAGCCTGGGGCCGACGGGCACAGATACGCAGTATTTT.